These 5 T cell receptor beta chains share one sample of origin, sequenced in a study of blood T cell repertoires in COVID-19. The assay was immunoSEQ multiplex PCR, and TCRdb's table has in-frame clones only and misses some. The table has about 200,000 clones, about four fifths seen once. Source material: PBMCs or T cells enriched from blood (not recorded which). These receptors all come from a man aged 40-49 years who had recovered from COVID-19.

The rearrangement joins TRBV5-1 to TRBJ2-2; 9 bases map to TRBD1. CDR1 is SGHRS, CDR2 YFSETQ, per germline. This CDR3 has 15 amino acids. V gave up 4 bases and J gave up 1 base; unmatched junction bases: 2. CDR3 loop: CASSGGQGNTGELFF. In DNA form, the CDR3 reads TGCGCCAGCAGCGGGGGACAGGGGAACACCGGGGAGCTGTTTTTT.

The chain employs TRBV5-1 and TRBJ1-4; the D gene is possibly TRBD1 (6 bases). The V gene's germline CDR1 is SGHRS and CDR2 YFSETQ. CDR3 length equals 14 residues. Trimming cost V 4 bases and J 4 bases, with 11 bases left between them. The CDR3 sequence: CASSIRGYNEKLFF. The DNA of the CDR3 is TGCGCCAGCAGCATCAGGGGTTATAATGAAAAACTGTTTTTT.

This chain joins TRBV19 and TRBJ1-6; a possible D gene is TRBD1 (6 bases). Germline V gene sequence: CDR1 LNHDA, CDR2 SQIVND (reference sequence). This CDR3 spans 17 amino acids. The V end lost 6 bases, the J end lost 6 bases, and 21 bases lay between the germline ends. The chain's CDR3 is CASSRRPRGAGNSPLHF. CDR3 in DNA: TGTGCCAGTAGCCGACGGCCTCGGGGGGCCGGTAATTCACCCCTCCACTTT. The whole variable domain, remainder taken from reference TRBV19 and TRBJ1-6, is DGGITQSPKYLFRKEGQNVTLSCEQNLNHDAMYWYRQDPGQGLRLIYYSQIVNDFQKGDIAEGYSVSREKKESFPLTVTSAQKNPTAFYLCASSRRPRGAGNSPLHFGNGTRLTVT.

The genes are TRBV28 and TRBJ2-1; 7 positions agree with TRBD2. CDR1 is MDHEN and CDR2 is SYDVKM in the germline V gene. Losses at the gene ends were 6 bases for V and 8 bases for J; bases not matched to a gene: 7. The CDR3 has 13 residues. The CDR3 is CASSAGDYDEQFF. The CDR3, as DNA: TGTGCCAGCAGCGCTGGGGACTATGATGAGCAGTTCTTC.

The chain recombines TRBV5-1 with TRBJ2-2; TRBD2 matches at 8 bases. The junction had 3 bases not matched to a gene; V was cut back by 3 bases and J by 2 bases. The CDR3 has 15 amino acids. Per the germline V gene, CDR1 is SGHRS and CDR2 is YFSETQ. The CDR3 sequence: CASSSGGINTGELFF. As DNA, the CDR3 is TGCGCCAGCAGCTCGGGGGGGATTAACACCGGGGAGCTGTTTTTT.